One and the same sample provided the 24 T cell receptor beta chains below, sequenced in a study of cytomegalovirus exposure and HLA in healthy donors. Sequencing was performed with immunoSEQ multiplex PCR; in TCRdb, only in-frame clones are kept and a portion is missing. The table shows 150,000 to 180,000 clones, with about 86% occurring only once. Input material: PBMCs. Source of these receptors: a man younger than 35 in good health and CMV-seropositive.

The CDR3 here is CASSPDRPRRNTEAFF. As DNA, the CDR3 is TGTGCCAGCAGCCCCGACAGGCCACGCCGGAACACTGAAGCTTTCTTT. The rearrangement uses TRBV7-2 and TRBJ1-1; perhaps TRBD1 as D (6 bases). Trimming stripped 5 bases from V and 1 base from J, with 17 bases between. This CDR3 spans 16 amino acids. Per germline, CDR1 SGHTA and CDR2 FQGNSA.

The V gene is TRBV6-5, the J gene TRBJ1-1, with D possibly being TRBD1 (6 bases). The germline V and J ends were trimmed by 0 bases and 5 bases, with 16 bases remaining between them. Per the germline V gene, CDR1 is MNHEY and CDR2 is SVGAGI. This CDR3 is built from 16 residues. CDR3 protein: CASSYSRSQGTTEAFF. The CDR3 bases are TGTGCCAGCAGTTACTCGAGAAGCCAGGGGACGACTGAAGCTTTCTTT.

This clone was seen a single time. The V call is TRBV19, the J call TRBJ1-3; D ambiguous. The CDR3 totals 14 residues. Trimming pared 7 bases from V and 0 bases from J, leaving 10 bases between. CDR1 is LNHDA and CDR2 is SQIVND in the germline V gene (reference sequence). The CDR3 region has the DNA TGTGCCAGTAATGCGAGAGACTCTGGAAACACCATATATTTT. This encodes CASNARDSGNTIYF.

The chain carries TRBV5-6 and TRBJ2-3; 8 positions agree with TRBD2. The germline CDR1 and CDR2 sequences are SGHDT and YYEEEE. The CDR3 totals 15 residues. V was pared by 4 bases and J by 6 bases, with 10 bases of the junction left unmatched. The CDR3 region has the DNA TGTGCCAGCAGCCTCGTCGGGGGGGACCGGGATACGCAGTATTTT. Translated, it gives CASSLVGGDRDTQYF.

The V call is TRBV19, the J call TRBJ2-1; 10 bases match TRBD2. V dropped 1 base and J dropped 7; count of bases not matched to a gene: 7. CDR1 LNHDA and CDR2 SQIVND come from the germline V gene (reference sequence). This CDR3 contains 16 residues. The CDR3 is CASSIVWTSGQNEQFF. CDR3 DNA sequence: TGTGCCAGTAGTATAGTCTGGACTAGCGGACAAAATGAGCAGTTCTTC.

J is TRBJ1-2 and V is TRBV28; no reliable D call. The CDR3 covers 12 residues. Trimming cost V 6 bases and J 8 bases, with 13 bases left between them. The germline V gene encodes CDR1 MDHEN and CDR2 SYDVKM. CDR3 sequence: CASSIPLGGYTF. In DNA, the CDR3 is TGTGCCAGCAGCATCCCGTTGGGCGGCTACACCTTC.

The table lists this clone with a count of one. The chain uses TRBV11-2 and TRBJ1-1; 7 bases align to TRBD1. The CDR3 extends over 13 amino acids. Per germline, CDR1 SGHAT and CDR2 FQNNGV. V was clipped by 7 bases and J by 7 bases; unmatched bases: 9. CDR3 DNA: TGTGCCAGCACGAGACAGGGTCGGGATGAAGCTTTCTTT. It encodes CASTRQGRDEAFF.

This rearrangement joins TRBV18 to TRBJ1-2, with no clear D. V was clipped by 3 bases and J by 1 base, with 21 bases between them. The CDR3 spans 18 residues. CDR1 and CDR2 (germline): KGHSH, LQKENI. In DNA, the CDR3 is TGTGCCAGCTCACCTCAAATATACCGCCGGGATTTTAACTATGGCTACACCTTC. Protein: CASSPQIYRRDFNYGYTF. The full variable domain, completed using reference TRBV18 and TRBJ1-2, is NAGVMQNPRHLVRRRGQEARLRCSPMKGHSHVYWYRQLPEEGLKFMVYLQKENIIDESGMPKERFSAEFPKEGPSILRIQQVVRGDSAAYFCASSPQIYRRDFNYGYTFGSGTRLTVV.

The CDR3 spells CASSEQWTSGRGEQFF. DNA for the CDR3: TGTGCCAGCAGCGAACAGTGGACTAGCGGGAGGGGTGAGCAGTTCTTC. The V call is TRBV9, the J call TRBJ2-1, with 15 bases fitting TRBD2. CDR1 is SGDLS and CDR2 is YYNGEE in the germline V gene. The CDR3 sequence is 16 residues long. The V gene end was trimmed by 3 bases and the J gene end by 9 bases; junction bases not matched to a gene: 7.

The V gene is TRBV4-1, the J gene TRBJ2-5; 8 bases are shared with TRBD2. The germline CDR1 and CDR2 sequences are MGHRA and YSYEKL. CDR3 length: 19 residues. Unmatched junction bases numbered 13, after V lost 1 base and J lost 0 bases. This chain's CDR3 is CASSQAISGAGGYQETQYF. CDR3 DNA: TGCGCCAGCAGCCAAGCCATTAGCGGGGCCGGAGGGTACCAAGAGACCCAGTACTTC.

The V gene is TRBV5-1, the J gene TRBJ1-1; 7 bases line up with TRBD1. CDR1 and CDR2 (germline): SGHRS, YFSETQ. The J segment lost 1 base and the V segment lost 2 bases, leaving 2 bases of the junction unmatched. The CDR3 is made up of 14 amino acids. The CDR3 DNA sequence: TGCGCCAGCAGCTTAACAGGGGAGAACACTGAAGCTTTCTTT. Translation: CASSLTGENTEAFF.

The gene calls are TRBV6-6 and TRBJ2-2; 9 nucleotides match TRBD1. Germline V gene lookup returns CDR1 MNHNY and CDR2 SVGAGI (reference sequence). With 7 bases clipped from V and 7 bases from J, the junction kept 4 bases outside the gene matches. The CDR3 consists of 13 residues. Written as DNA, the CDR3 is TGTGCCAGCACTCGACAGGGGGGCGGGGAGCTGTTTTTT. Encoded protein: CASTRQGGGELFF.

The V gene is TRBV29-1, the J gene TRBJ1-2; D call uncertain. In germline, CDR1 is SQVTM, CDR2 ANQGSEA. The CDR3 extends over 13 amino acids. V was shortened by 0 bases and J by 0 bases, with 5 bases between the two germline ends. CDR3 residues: CSVEEWPNYGYTF. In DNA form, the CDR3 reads TGCAGCGTTGAAGAGTGGCCTAACTATGGCTACACCTTC.

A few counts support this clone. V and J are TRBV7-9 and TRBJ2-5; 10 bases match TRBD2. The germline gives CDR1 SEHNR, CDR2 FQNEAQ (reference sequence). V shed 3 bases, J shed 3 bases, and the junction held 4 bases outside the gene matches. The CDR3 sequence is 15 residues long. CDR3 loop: CASSFLSGGEETQYF. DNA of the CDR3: TGTGCCAGCAGCTTTCTGAGCGGGGGGGAAGAGACCCAGTACTTC. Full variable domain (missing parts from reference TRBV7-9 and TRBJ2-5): DTGVSQNPRHKITKRGQNVTFRCDPISEHNRLYWYRQTLGQGPEFLTYFQNEAQLEKSRLLSDRFSAERPKGSFSTLEIQRTEQGDSAMYLCASSFLSGGEETQYFGPGTRLLVL.

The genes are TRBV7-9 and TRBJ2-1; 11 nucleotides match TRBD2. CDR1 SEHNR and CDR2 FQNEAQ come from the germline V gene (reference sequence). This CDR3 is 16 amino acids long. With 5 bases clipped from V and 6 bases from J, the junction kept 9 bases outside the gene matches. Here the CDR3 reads CASSPLAGGPGNEQFF. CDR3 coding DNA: TGTGCCAGCAGCCCCCTAGCGGGAGGACCTGGCAATGAGCAGTTCTTC.

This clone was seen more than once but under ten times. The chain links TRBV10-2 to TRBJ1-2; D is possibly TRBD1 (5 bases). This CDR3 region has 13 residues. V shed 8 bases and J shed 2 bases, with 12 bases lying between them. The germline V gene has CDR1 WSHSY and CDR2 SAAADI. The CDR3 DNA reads TGCGCCAGCGGCGGGGGGGACAACTATGGCTACACCTTC. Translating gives CASGGGDNYGYTF.

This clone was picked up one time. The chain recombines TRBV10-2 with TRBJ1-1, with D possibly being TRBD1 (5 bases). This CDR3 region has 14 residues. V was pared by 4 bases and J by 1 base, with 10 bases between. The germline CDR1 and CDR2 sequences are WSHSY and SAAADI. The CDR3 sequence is CASSGGTRNTEAFF. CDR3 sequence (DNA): TGCGCCAGCAGTGGGGGCACACGGAACACTGAAGCTTTCTTT.

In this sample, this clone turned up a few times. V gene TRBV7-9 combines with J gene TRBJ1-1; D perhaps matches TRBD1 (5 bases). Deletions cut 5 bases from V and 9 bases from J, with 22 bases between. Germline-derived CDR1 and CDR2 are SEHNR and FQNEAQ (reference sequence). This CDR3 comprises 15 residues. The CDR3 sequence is CASSAHGAVTSQAFF. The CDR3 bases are TGTGCCAGCAGCGCCCATGGGGCTGTCACATCTCAAGCTTTCTTT.

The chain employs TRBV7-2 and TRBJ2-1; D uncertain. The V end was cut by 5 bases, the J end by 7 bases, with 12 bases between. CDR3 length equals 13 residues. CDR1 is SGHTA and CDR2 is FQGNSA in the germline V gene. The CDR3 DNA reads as TGTGCCAGCAGCATAGATCTAGTAAATGAGCAGTTCTTC. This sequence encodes CASSIDLVNEQFF.

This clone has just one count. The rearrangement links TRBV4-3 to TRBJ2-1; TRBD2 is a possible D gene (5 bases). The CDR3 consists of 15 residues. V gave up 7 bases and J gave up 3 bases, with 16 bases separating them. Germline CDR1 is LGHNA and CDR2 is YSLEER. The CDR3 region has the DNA TGCGCCAGCACCCGCAGCGGAACATACTACAATGAGCAGTTCTTC. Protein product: CASTRSGTYYNEQFF.

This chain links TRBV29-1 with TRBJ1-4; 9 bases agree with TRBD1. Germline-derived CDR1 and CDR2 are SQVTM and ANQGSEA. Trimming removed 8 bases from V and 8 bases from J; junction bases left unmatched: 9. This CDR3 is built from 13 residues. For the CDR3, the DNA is TGCAGCACCCGGACAGGGGTGGAAGAAAAACTGTTTTTT. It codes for CSTRTGVEEKLFF.

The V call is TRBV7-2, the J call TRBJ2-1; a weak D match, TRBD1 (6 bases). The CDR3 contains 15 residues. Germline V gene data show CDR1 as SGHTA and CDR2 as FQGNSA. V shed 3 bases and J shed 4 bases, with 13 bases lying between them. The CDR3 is CASSFVTGPYNEQFF. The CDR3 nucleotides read TGTGCCAGCAGCTTCGTCACAGGGCCATACAATGAGCAGTTCTTC. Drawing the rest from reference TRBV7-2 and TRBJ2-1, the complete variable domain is GAGVSQSPSNKVTEKGKDVELRCDPISGHTALYWYRQSLGQGLEFLIYFQGNSAPDKSGLPSDRFSAERTGGSVSTLTIQRTQQEDSAVYLCASSFVTGPYNEQFFGPGTRLTVL.

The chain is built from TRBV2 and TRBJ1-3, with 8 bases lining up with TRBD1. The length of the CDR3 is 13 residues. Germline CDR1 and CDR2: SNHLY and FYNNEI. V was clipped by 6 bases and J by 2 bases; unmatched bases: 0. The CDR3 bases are TGTGCCAGCAGGACAGGGGCTGGAAACACCATATATTTT. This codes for CASRTGAGNTIYF.

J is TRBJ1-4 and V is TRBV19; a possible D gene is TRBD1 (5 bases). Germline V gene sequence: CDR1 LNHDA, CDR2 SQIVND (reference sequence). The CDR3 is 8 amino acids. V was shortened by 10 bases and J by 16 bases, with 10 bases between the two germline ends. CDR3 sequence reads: CATGQGFF. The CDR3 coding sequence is TGTGCCACCGGCCAGGGGTTTTTT.